This T cell receptor delta chain comes out of a study of Vδ1+ human thymocytes. RNA was extracted from the cells and then reverse transcribed. The CDR3 regions were amplified by multiplex PCR from V-gene primers to a constant-region primer. TCRdb made new clone calls on the multiplex PCR reads using CATT. The data contain about 75,000 delta-chain clones, around 34% of them singletons. V lost 4 bases to trimming and J lost 2 bases; unmatched junction nucleotides: 4. This CDR3 spans 14 amino acids. CDR1 TSWWSYY and CDR2 QGS come from the germline V gene. Study-level points and caveats: Unlike peripheral blood Vdelta1+ controls, thymic delta-chain sequences included roughly 18% Vdelta2 and few Vdelta3. In the thymus, TRG and TRD repertoires looked highly polyclonal with Gaussian CDR3 lengths. Bulk data may be misread because of unexpected Vdelta2 sequences.

Thymocytes were sorted as CD3+ TCRVdelta1+ TCRVdelta2- after alphabeta T cell depletion. This clone was counted only a few times. The antigen is undetermined. Sequencing used Vdelta1+ gamma-delta thymocytes from the thymus. Subset here: FACS-sorted CD3+ TCRalphabeta- TCRVdelta1+ TCRVdelta2- thymocytes. The clonotype was recovered from a boy younger than two who had congenital heart surgery. The V and J genes are TRDV1 and TRDJ1; 7 bases fit TRDD3. The DNA for the CDR3 is TGTGCTCTTGGGGTCCAACTGGGGACCGATAAACTCATCTTT. This codes for CALGVQLGTDKLIF.